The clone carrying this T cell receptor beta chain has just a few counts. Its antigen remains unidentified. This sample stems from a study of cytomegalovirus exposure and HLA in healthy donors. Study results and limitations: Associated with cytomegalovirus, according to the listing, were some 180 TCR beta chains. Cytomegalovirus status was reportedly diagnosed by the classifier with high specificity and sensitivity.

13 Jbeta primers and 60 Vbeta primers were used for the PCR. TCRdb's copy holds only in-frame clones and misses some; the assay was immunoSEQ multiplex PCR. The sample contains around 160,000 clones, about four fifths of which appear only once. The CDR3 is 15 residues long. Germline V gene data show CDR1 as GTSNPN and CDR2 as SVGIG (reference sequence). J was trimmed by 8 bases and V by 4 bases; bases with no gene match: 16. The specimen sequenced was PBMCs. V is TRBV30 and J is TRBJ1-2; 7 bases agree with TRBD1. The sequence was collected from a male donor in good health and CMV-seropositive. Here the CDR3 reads CAWKRVEGAFWGYTF. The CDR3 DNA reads TGTGCCTGGAAAAGGGTAGAGGGGGCTTTTTGGGGCTACACCTTC.